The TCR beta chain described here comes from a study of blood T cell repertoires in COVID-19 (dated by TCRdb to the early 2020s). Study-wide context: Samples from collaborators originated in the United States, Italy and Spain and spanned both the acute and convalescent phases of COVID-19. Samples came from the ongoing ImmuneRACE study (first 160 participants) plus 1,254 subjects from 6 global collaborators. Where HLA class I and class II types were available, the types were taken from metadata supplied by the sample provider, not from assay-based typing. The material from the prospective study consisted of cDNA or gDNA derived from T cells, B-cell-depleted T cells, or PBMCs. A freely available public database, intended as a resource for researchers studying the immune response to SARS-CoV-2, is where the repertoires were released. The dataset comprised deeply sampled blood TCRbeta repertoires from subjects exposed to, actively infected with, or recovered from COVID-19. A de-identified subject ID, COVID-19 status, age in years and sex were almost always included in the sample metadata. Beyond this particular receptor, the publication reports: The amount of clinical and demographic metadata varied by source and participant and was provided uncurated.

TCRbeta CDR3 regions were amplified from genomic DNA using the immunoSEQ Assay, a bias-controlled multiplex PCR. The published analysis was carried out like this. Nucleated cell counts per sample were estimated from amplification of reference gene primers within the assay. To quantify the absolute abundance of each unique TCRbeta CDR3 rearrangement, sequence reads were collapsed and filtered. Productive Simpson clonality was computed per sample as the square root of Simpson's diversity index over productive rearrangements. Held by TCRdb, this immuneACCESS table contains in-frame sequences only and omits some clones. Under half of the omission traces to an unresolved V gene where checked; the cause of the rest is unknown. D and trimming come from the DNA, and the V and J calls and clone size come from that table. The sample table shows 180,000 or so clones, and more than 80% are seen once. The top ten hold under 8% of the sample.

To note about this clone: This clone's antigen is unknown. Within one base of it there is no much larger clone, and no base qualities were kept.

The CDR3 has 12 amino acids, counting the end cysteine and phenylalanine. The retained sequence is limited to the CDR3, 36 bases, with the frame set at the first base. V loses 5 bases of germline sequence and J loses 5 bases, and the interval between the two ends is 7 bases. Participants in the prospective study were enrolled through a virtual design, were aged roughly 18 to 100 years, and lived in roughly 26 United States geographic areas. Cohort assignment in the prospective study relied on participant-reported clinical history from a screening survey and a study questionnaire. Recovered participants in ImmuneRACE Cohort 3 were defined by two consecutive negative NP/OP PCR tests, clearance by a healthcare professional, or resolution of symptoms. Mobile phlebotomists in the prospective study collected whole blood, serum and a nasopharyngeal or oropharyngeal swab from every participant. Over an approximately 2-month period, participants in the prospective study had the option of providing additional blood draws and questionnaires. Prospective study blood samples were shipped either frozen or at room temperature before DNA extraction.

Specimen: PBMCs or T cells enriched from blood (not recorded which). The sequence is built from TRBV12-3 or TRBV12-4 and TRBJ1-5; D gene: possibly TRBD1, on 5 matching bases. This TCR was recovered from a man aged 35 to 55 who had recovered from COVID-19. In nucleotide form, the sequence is TGTGCCAGCAGTCCAGGGCATCAGCCCCAGCATTTT. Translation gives CASSPGHQPQHF.